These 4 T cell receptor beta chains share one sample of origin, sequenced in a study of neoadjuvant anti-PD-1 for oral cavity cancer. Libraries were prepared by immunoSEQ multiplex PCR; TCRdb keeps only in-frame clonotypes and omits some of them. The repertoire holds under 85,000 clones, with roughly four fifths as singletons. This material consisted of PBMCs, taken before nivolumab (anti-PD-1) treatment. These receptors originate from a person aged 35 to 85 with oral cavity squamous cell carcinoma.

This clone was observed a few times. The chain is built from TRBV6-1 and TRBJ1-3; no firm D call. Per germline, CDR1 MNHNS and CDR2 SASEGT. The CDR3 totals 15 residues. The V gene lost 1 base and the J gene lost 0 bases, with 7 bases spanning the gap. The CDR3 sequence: CASSEGTYSGNTIYF. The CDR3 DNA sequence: TGTGCCAGCAGTGAAGGGACCTACTCTGGAAACACCATATATTTT.

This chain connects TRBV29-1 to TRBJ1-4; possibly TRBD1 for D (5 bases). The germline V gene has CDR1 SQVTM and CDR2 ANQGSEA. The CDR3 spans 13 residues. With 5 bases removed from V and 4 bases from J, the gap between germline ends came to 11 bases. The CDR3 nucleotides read TGCAGCGTTTGGGGCGAGAATAATGAAAAACTGTTTTTT. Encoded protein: CSVWGENNEKLFF.

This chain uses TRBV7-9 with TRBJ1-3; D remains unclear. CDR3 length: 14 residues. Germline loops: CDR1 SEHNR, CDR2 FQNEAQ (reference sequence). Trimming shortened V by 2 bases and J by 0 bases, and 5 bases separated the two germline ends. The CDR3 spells CASSLTDSGNTIYF. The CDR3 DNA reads TGTGCCAGCAGCTTAACCGACTCTGGAAACACCATATATTTT. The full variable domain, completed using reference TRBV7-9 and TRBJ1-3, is DTGVSQNPRHKITKRGQNVTFRCDPISEHNRLYWYRQTLGQGPEFLTYFQNEAQLEKSRLLSDRFSAERPKGSFSTLEIQRTEQGDSAMYLCASSLTDSGNTIYFGEGSWLTVV.

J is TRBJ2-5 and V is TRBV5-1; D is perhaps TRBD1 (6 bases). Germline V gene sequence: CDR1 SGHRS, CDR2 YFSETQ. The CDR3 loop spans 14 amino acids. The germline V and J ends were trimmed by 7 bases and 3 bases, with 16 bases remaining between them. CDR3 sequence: CASAPGDTEETQYF. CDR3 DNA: TGCGCCAGCGCCCCCGGGGACACCGAAGAGACCCAGTACTTC.